This entry is about one T cell receptor beta chain. Its antigen is as yet unknown. This sample stems from a study of T cell repertoires in ileal Crohn's disease. Study-wide points: Active smokers at surgery had more clonal expansions than non-smokers.

Time point described: inflamed ileum from the surgical specimen. The protocol was immunoSEQ multiplex PCR, while the TCRdb copy is restricted to in-frame clones and leaves out a portion. Among 15,000 or so clones listed, less than 85% were seen once. Trimming left V 2 bases short and J 4 bases short, with 12 bases between. This CDR3 has 14 residues. Germline assignment: CDR1 SEHNR and CDR2 FQNEAQ (reference sequence). This receptor was identified in an adult with Crohn's disease. The rearrangement uses TRBV7-9 and TRBJ2-7; no clear D. Sequencing input: ileal tissue. CDR3 in DNA: TGTGCCAGCAGCTTATGGGCGTCGGATTACGAGCAGTACTTC. Amino acids: CASSLWASDYEQYF.